This paragraph covers one T cell receptor beta chain sequence. Its antigen is still unknown. These data belong to a study of blood T cells in healthy people across ages. A J-beta primer mix and a sample-barcoded 5' primer were used in a second PCR of roughly 6 to 11 cycles. TCRdb itself ran the 5' RACE reads through MiXCR, one entry per CDR3 protein. Here the sample spans 270,000 or so distinct CDR3 sequences, 25% to 30% being singletons. Germline CDR1 reads MDHEN; CDR2 reads SYDVKM. Germline trimming cut 11 bases from V and 3 bases from J; bases unmatched to any gene: 5. CDR3 size: 13 residues. Study outcomes and limitations: No conclusive comparison of naive versus antigen-experienced cells was possible with unsorted PBMCs. Age advanced and TCR beta diversity per million T cells fell, roughly linearly.

Drawing of peripheral blood yielded about 9.6 milliliters from each donor. Isolation per sample recovered at least 6 million PBMCs. The J gene is TRBJ2-5, the V gene TRBV28; 11 nucleotides agree with TRBD2. The sample taken for sequencing was blood. The sequence was obtained from a woman in her seventies in good health. For the CDR3, the DNA is TGTGCCGGGGCGGGACTAGCGGAAGAGACCCAGTACTTC. It is translated as CAGAGLAEETQYF.